This T cell receptor (beta chain) was captured by sequencing in a study of blood T cell repertoires in COVID-19. Study at large: Donors in the United States, Italy and Spain gave samples during acute or convalescent COVID-19.

Germline loops: CDR1 MNHEY, CDR2 SMNVEV (reference sequence). The CDR3 covers 15 residues. Trimming shortened V by 7 bases and J by 3 bases, and 16 bases separated the two germline ends. The repertoire was sequenced with immunoSEQ multiplex PCR; TCRdb's copy has only in-frame clones and lacks some. Of some 70,000 clones in the sample, roughly 84% were seen once. J is TRBJ2-1 and V is TRBV27, with D possibly matching TRBD1 (5 bases). The source of this sequence is a middle-aged man with active COVID-19. Input material: peripheral blood. In nucleotides, the CDR3 is TGTGCCAGCAACCCTTCTCAACAGGTCTACAATGAGCAGTTCTTC. Its translation is CASNPSQQVYNEQFF.